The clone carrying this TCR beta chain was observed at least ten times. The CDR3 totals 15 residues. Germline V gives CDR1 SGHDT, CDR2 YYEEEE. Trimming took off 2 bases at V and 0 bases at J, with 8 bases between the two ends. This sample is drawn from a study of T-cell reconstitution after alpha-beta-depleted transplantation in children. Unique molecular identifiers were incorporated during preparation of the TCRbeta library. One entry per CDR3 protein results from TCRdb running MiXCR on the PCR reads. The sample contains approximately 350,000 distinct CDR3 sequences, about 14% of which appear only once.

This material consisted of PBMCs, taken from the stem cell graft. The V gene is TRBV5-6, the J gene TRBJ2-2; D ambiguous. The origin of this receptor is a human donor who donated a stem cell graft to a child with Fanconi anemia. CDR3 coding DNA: TGTGCCAGCAGCTTTCGATTCTCGAACACCGGGGAGCTGTTTTTT. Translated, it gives CASSFRFSNTGELFF.